These 3 T cell receptor beta chains originate from one sample sequenced in a study of T cell responses to AZD1222 COVID-19 vaccine. TCRdb keeps only in-frame clones here, not all; method: immunoSEQ multiplex PCR. The sample holds approximately 150,000 clones; about 86% are singletons and the top ten take around 5.1%. The input for sequencing was peripheral blood, taken 28 days after the second AZD1222 dose. These receptors all stem from an adult who received the AZD1222 COVID-19 vaccine.

This clone was observed a few times. J is TRBJ1-1 and V is TRBV2; possibly TRBD1 for D (5 bases). Deletions cut 3 bases from V and 4 bases from J, with 12 bases between. Germline V gene data show CDR1 as SNHLY and CDR2 as FYNNEI. This CDR3 is built from 14 residues. CDR3 residues: CASSDQWRGTEAFF. DNA for the CDR3: TGTGCCAGCAGTGACCAGTGGAGGGGCACTGAAGCTTTCTTT.

The chain couples TRBV6-5 to TRBJ1-1; unclear D gene. The CDR3 is made up of 13 amino acids. Germline V lookup: CDR1 MNHEY, CDR2 SVGAGI. Trimming took off 0 bases at V and 8 bases at J, with 10 bases between the two ends. CDR3 bases: TGTGCCAGCAGTTACTCGCAAGGGCCGGAAGCTTTCTTT. Translated: CASSYSQGPEAFF.

The chain uses TRBV18 and TRBJ1-5; possibly TRBD1 for D (5 bases). CDR3 size: 17 residues. Germline CDR1 and CDR2: KGHSH and LQKENI. Trimming removed 0 bases at V and 6 bases at J, with 18 bases between. CDR3 DNA: TGTGCCAGCTCACCACCAGGCGGGGCGGGTTTCGGTCAGCCCCAGCATTTT. Residues: CASSPPGGAGFGQPQHF.